The following is a T cell receptor (beta chain) sequence with its context. Its antigen is undetermined. A much larger clone lies one base from this, so it may be a read error. The length of the CDR3 is 15 residues. The germline V gene encodes CDR1 MDHEN and CDR2 SYDVKM. This specimen comes from a study of T cells in Graves' hyperthyroidism and ophthalmopathy. Whole-study context: Sampling of peripheral blood happened at initial diagnosis, prior to any treatment. General study points: Separation of ophthalmopathy from stable hyperthyroidism was achieved by a 13 V-J model. Among thyroid clonotypes expanded above 0.001, most also appeared in blood.

It was RNA transcripts that yielded the amplified TCR beta CDR3 regions. The study used the HTBI primer set for a first-round RT-PCR of the TCR CDR3. TCRdb independently ran MiXCR on the multiplex PCR reads; one entry per CDR3 protein. The top ten clones hold under 35% of a sample with approximately 600,000 distinct CDR3 sequences, around 21% of them seen once. The sequence was collected from a man aged 30 to 45 with Graves' ophthalmopathy. Sample: blood. The chain uses TRBV28 and TRBJ2-2, with no clear D. CDR3 in amino acids: CASSLRLANAGELFF. As DNA, the CDR3 is TGTGCCAGCAGTTTGCGGCTCGCGAACGCCGGGGAGCTGTTTTTT.